The TCR beta chain described here comes from a study of identifying expanded T cells in peripheral blood. The CDR3 runs to 11 residues. CDR1 is LNHDA, CDR2 SQIVND, per germline (reference sequence). Trimming removed 5 bases at V and 7 bases at J, with 8 bases between. Findings and caveats of the study: Approximately 2-week clone count variance significantly increased as total template count grew.

Assay used: immunoSEQ multiplex PCR; TCRdb lists only in-frame clones, some missing. The sample comprises fewer than 55,000 clones, approximately 79% of which are singletons, and approximately 14% rests with the top ten. Comments on this clone: The target antigen is unknown.

V is TRBV19 and J is TRBJ2-5; D is possibly TRBD1 or TRBD2 (5 bases each). The origin of this receptor is a person between 18 and 69 years old in good health. The material sequenced was blood. The CDR3 bases are TGTGCCAGTAGTCAGGGAGCGACCCAGTACTTC. Its protein is CASSQGATQYF. Looking up the rest from reference TRBV19 and TRBJ2-5 gives the full variable domain: DGGITQSPKYLFRKEGQNVTLSCEQNLNHDAMYWYRQDPGQGLRLIYYSQIVNDFQKGDIAEGYSVSREKKESFPLTVTSAQKNPTAFYLCASSQGATQYFGPGTRLLVL.